The 32 T cell receptor beta chains given below trace back to one sample, sequenced in a study of blood T cell repertoires in COVID-19. Sequencing was performed with immunoSEQ multiplex PCR; in TCRdb, only in-frame clones are kept and a portion is missing. The data contain approximately 210,000 clones, around 81% of them singletons. What was sequenced was PBMCs or T cells enriched from blood (not recorded which). All receptors come from a woman aged 45-60 years with acute COVID-19.

The rearrangement uses TRBV19 and TRBJ1-5; D not certain. V dropped 5 bases and J dropped 2 bases, with 7 bases sitting between them. This CDR3 spans 13 amino acids. Germline V gene lookup returns CDR1 LNHDA and CDR2 SQIVND (reference sequence). The CDR3, as DNA: TGTGCCAGTAGTCCTGAGGGCAATCAGCCCCAGCATTTT. Its protein product is CASSPEGNQPQHF.

In DNA, the CDR3 is TGTGCCAGCTCACCAGGACAGAACTATGGCTACACCTTC. Translating gives CASSPGQNYGYTF. This chain joins TRBV18 and TRBJ1-2; tentative D call: TRBD1 (6 bases). The CDR3 extends over 13 amino acids. Germline CDR1 is KGHSH and CDR2 is LQKENI. V was trimmed by 2 bases and J by 2 bases, leaving 6 bases between them.

The J gene is TRBJ1-1, the V gene TRBV18; D remains ambiguous. CDR1 KGHSH and CDR2 LQKENI come from the germline V gene. This CDR3 has 14 amino acids. V lost 9 bases and J lost 1, with 15 bases in between. The CDR3 nucleotides read TGTGCCAGTAATTTATTTCAGGCGAACACTGAAGCTTTCTTT. This gives the protein CASNLFQANTEAFF.

The chain couples TRBV20-1 to TRBJ2-3; D might be TRBD2 (5 bases). Germline CDR1 and CDR2: DFQATT and SNEGSKA (reference sequence). V lost 8 bases, J lost 3 bases, and 9 bases lay in between. This CDR3 is built from 11 residues. The CDR3 coding sequence is TGCAGTTTACCGGGAACAGATACGCAGTATTTT. This translates into CSLPGTDTQYF.

V usage is TRBV3-1 (or the pseudogene TRBV3-2) and J usage is TRBJ2-5, with D unresolved. The CDR3 covers 14 residues. Deletions cut 2 bases from V and 4 bases from J, with 11 bases between. Germline assignment: CDR1 LGHDT and CDR2 YNNKEL (reference sequence). The CDR3 loop reads CASSQSWQVETQYF. Here the CDR3 DNA reads TGTGCCAGCAGCCAATCCTGGCAGGTAGAGACCCAGTACTTC.

The J gene is TRBJ1-1, the V gene TRBV18; 7 nucleotides agree with TRBD1. The CDR3 covers 16 residues. The trim removed 5 bases at V and 3 bases at J, leaving 12 bases unmatched. Per the germline V gene, CDR1 is KGHSH and CDR2 is LQKENI. In DNA form, the CDR3 reads TGTGCCAGCTCATTGACAAGGGGCAGGGGGGACACTGAAGCTTTCTTT. It yields the protein CASSLTRGRGDTEAFF.

The chain joins TRBV28 to TRBJ1-5, with TRBD1 matching 7 bases. The germline gives CDR1 MDHEN, CDR2 SYDVKM. V shed 2 bases and J 5 bases; nucleotides not matched to a gene: 9. This CDR3 has 16 amino acids. Here the CDR3 reads CASSLGSQGGYQPQHF. Written as DNA, the CDR3 is TGTGCCAGCAGTTTAGGATCTCAGGGGGGTTATCAGCCCCAGCATTTT.

This clone was detected many times. The DNA for the CDR3 is TGTGCCAGCAGCCCCTTGGGGGAGGTCCGAGAGACCCAGTACTTC. This encodes CASSPLGEVRETQYF. V is TRBV9 and J is TRBJ2-5; possible D gene TRBD2, 6 bases. Germline values: CDR1 SGDLS, CDR2 YYNGEE. V lost 4 bases and J 4 bases, leaving 17 bases between the germline ends. The CDR3 runs to 15 residues.

This chain connects TRBV9 to TRBJ2-2; TRBD2 agrees at 10 bases. Germline values: CDR1 SGDLS, CDR2 YYNGEE. CDR3 length equals 16 residues. V was clipped by 3 bases and J by 4 bases; unmatched bases: 6. For the CDR3, the DNA is TGTGCCAGCAGCGCCAGAGGACTAGCGGTCACCGGGGAGCTGTTTTTT. It yields the protein CASSARGLAVTGELFF.

This chain links TRBV7-2 with TRBJ1-4; maybe TRBD1 (5 bases). Germline V gives CDR1 SGHTA, CDR2 FQGNSA. Trimming took 4 bases from V and 8 from J, leaving 14 bases between them. The CDR3 consists of 14 residues. As DNA, the CDR3 is TGTGCCAGCAGCTCCCCGGGGGATTGGGAAAAACTGTTTTTT. This codes for CASSSPGDWEKLFF.

In this sample, this clone turned up a few times. The genes are TRBV11-2 and TRBJ1-4; D unresolved. Trimming removed 1 base at V and 7 bases at J, with 4 bases between. From germline, CDR1 is SGHAT and CDR2 FQNNGV. The CDR3 covers 12 residues. CDR3 nucleotides: TGTGCCAGCAGCTTAGTCCGTGAAAAACTGTTTTTT. The encoded protein is CASSLVREKLFF.

This clone appeared once. A read error may be the cause here, since a much bigger clone is one base away. CDR3 in amino acids: CASSQATGGGYTF. The CDR3 region has the DNA TGTGCCAGCAGCCAAGCGACAGGGGGTGGCTACACCTTC. The chain is built from TRBV3-1 (or the pseudogene TRBV3-2) and TRBJ1-2; 9 bases are shared with TRBD1. This CDR3 spans 13 amino acids. Germline V gives CDR1 LGHDT, CDR2 YNNKEL (reference sequence). The ends lost 1 base at V and 7 bases at J; junction bases unmatched: 1.

The V and J genes are TRBV5-5 and TRBJ1-3; TRBD1 matches 7 bases. From germline, CDR1 is SGHKS and CDR2 YYEKEE (reference sequence). V lost 4 bases to trimming and J lost 4 bases; unmatched junction nucleotides: 5. This CDR3 is 14 amino acids long. Here the CDR3 reads CASSMTGQGNTIYF. In DNA, the CDR3 is TGTGCCAGCAGCATGACAGGGCAAGGAAACACCATATATTTT.

The rearrangement joins TRBV9 to TRBJ2-7; weak D call: TRBD1 (6 bases). V dropped 0 bases and J dropped 2 bases, with 9 bases sitting between them. The CDR3 spans 14 residues. Germline lookup yields CDR1 SGDLS and CDR2 YYNGEE. The CDR3 region has the DNA TGTGCCAGCAGCGTAGGGCGACAGGCCTACGAGCAGTACTTC. Translation: CASSVGRQAYEQYF.

This clone has just a few counts. The chain links TRBV11-2 to TRBJ1-5, with a possible D match to TRBD1 (6 bases). Germline V gene sequence: CDR1 SGHAT, CDR2 FQNNGV. The CDR3 loop spans 16 amino acids. V was shortened by 0 bases and J by 1 base, with 10 bases between the two germline ends. CDR3 bases: TGTGCCAGCAGCTTAGAGACAGGTTTAAGCAATCAGCCCCAGCATTTT. It is translated as CASSLETGLSNQPQHF. Complete variable domain (other parts from reference TRBV11-2 and TRBJ1-5): EAGVAQSPRYKIIEKRQSVAFWCNPISGHATLYWYQQILGQGPKLLIQFQNNGVVDDSQLPKDRFSAERLKGVDSTLKIQPAKLEDSAVYLCASSLETGLSNQPQHFGDGTRLSIL.

The rearrangement joins TRBV10-3 to TRBJ1-2; TRBD1 aligns across 11 bases. V gave up 5 bases and J gave up 3 bases; unmatched junction bases: 2. CDR1 and CDR2 (germline): ENHRY, SYGVKD. The CDR3 runs to 14 residues. The CDR3 DNA reads as TGTGCCATCAGTCCGGGACAGGGGGACTATGGCTACACCTTC. Amino acids: CAISPGQGDYGYTF.

This chain connects TRBV24-1 to TRBJ2-5; the match to TRBD2 covers 10 bases. Looked up from germline, CDR1 is KGHDR and CDR2 is SFDVKD. V lost 6 bases to trimming and J lost 5 bases; unmatched junction nucleotides: 11. There are 16 residues in the CDR3. CDR3 in DNA: TGTGCCACCAGTCTCAGCGGGGGGGCAGTAAGGGAGACCCAGTACTTC. Encoded protein: CATSLSGGAVRETQYF.

This chain joins TRBV6-5 and TRBJ1-2; TRBD1 matches 7 bases. V was pared by 5 bases and J by 6 bases, with 9 bases of the junction left unmatched. The CDR3 is 14 residues long. Germline CDR1 and CDR2: MNHEY and SVGAGI. The CDR3 DNA is TGTGCCAGCAGTAACAACAGGGGTGCGAATGGCTACACCTTC. Its translation: CASSNNRGANGYTF.

V is TRBV6-1 and J is TRBJ2-7; 10 bases are shared with TRBD1. Trimming removed 4 bases from V and 2 bases from J; junction bases left unmatched: 8. Germline V gene data show CDR1 as MNHNS and CDR2 as SASEGT. There are 16 residues in the CDR3. This CDR3 is CASSVIRQGATYEQYF. CDR3 DNA sequence: TGTGCCAGCAGTGTAATACGACAGGGGGCAACCTACGAGCAGTACTTC.

The table lists this clone with a count of one. The V call is TRBV6-5, the J call TRBJ2-7, with 13 nucleotides matching TRBD2. Germline V CDR1 and CDR2: MNHEY, SVGAGI. The CDR3 covers 15 residues. V trimming: 4 bases; J trimming: 2 bases; junction bases outside the gene matches: 2. CDR3 sequence (DNA): TGTGCCAGCAGTTTTGGACTAGCGGGAGCCTACGAGCAGTACTTC. Its translation: CASSFGLAGAYEQYF.

The rearrangement uses TRBV11-3 and TRBJ2-7, with D unclear. V shed 0 bases and J shed 7 bases, with 13 bases lying between them. Germline CDR1 and CDR2: SGHNT and YENEEA. The CDR3 runs to 14 residues. CDR3 nucleotide sequence: TGTGCCAGCAGCTTAGATGACAAATATGGGGAGCAGTACTTC. Amino acid sequence: CASSLDDKYGEQYF. The full variable domain, with the rest looked up from reference TRBV11-3 and TRBJ2-7, is EAGVVQSPRYKIIEKKQPVAFWCNPISGHNTLYWYLQNLGQGPELLIRYENEEAVDDSQLPKDRFSAERLKGVDSTLKIQPAELGDSAVYLCASSLDDKYGEQYFGPGTRLTVT.

CDR3 residues: CASSLAGGDNEQFF. The CDR3 DNA reads as TGTGCCAGCAGCTTAGCGGGGGGGGACAATGAGCAGTTCTTC. The rearrangement uses TRBV5-6 and TRBJ2-1, with 10 bases aligning to TRBD2. The CDR3 runs 14 residues. Germline V CDR1 and CDR2: SGHDT, YYEEEE. The V gene end was trimmed by 2 bases and the J gene end by 5 bases; junction bases not matched to a gene: 1.

V gene TRBV12-3 or TRBV12-4 combines with J gene TRBJ1-2; no clear D gene. CDR3 length: 11 amino acids. The germline V and J ends were trimmed by 5 bases and 8 bases, with 9 bases remaining between them. The CDR3 here is CASSTAGGYTF. CDR3 bases: TGTGCCAGCAGTACAGCGGGGGGCTACACCTTC.

J is TRBJ2-1 and V is TRBV19, with TRBD2 matching 13 bases. Germline V gene data show CDR1 as LNHDA and CDR2 as SQIVND (reference sequence). The CDR3 totals 16 residues. With V trimmed by 6 bases and J by 5 bases, 7 bases remained unmatched. CDR3 sequence (DNA): TGTGCCAGTAGGGAATTACTAGCGGGGGGGCACAATGAGCAGTTCTTC. It is translated as CASRELLAGGHNEQFF.

V gene TRBV20-1 combines with J gene TRBJ1-3, with D unresolved. The CDR3 length is 15 residues. Germline V lookup: CDR1 DFQATT, CDR2 SNEGSKA (reference sequence). V lost 3 bases and J lost 0, with 12 bases in between. CDR3 protein: CSASSGLSSGNTIYF. CDR3 in DNA: TGCAGTGCTAGTTCAGGCCTTAGCTCTGGAAACACCATATATTTT.

The chain recombines TRBV27 with TRBJ1-2; 7 positions match TRBD1. Looked up from germline, CDR1 is MNHEY and CDR2 is SMNVEV (reference sequence). Trimming took 4 bases from V and 2 from J; bases not matched to a gene: 7. CDR3 length equals 15 residues. The chain's CDR3 is CASSYGSTGNYGYTF. DNA for the CDR3: TGTGCCAGCAGTTATGGGTCGACAGGGAACTATGGCTACACCTTC.

The chain recombines TRBV6-5 with TRBJ2-1; maybe TRBD2 (6 bases). The V and J ends lost 6 bases and 5 bases respectively, with 14 bases between them. CDR3 length: 14 amino acids. Germline V gene data show CDR1 as MNHEY and CDR2 as SVGAGI. CDR3 loop: CASSRGLYHNEQFF. The DNA of the CDR3 is TGTGCCAGCAGCCGGGGACTCTATCACAATGAGCAGTTCTTC.

The V gene is TRBV29-1, the J gene TRBJ2-7; the match to TRBD1 covers 7 bases. J gave up 7 bases and V 7 bases, and 13 bases lay outside the gene matches. The CDR3 spans 13 residues. Germline lookup yields CDR1 SQVTM and CDR2 ANQGSEA. CDR3 coding DNA: TGCAGCGGTGCCGGGACAGAGAACCGTGAGCAGTACTTC. Amino acids: CSGAGTENREQYF.

This sequence joins TRBV7-2 and TRBJ2-7; 7 bases line up with TRBD1. The V gene's germline CDR1 is SGHTA and CDR2 FQGNSA. This CDR3 has 15 residues. V lost 1 base and J lost 3; bases outside the gene matches: 6. This CDR3 reads CASSLDGTVRYEQYF. The CDR3 nucleotides read TGTGCCAGCAGCTTAGATGGGACAGTTCGCTACGAGCAGTACTTC. Full variable domain (remainder filled in from reference TRBV7-2 and TRBJ2-7): GAGVSQSPSNKVTEKGKDVELRCDPISGHTALYWYRQSLGQGLEFLIYFQGNSAPDKSGLPSDRFSAERTGGSVSTLTIQRTQQEDSAVYLCASSLDGTVRYEQYFGPGTRLTVT.

The rearrangement uses TRBV14 and TRBJ1-2; 12 bases fit TRBD1. With 0 bases clipped from V and 4 bases from J, the junction kept 9 bases outside the gene matches. Germline assignment: CDR1 SGHDN and CDR2 FVKESK. CDR3 size: 18 residues. The CDR3 spells CASSQEDGGTGGAYGYTF. CDR3 nucleotides: TGTGCCAGCAGCCAAGAGGATGGGGGGACAGGGGGCGCCTATGGCTACACCTTC. The whole variable domain, remainder taken from reference TRBV14 and TRBJ1-2, is EAGVTQFPSHSVIEKGQTVTLRCDPISGHDNLYWYRRVMGKEIKFLLHFVKESKQDESGMPNNRFLAERTGGTYSTLKVQPAELEDSGVYFCASSQEDGGTGGAYGYTFGSGTRLTVV.

The rearrangement uses TRBV25-1 and TRBJ2-1; D may be TRBD2 (6 bases). Germline assignment: CDR1 MGHDK and CDR2 SYGVNS. V gave up 1 base and J gave up 0 bases, with 13 bases separating them. CDR3 length: 17 amino acids. The CDR3 sequence: CASSESRGVSSYNEQFF. The CDR3 coding sequence is TGTGCCAGCAGTGAATCACGCGGGGTGAGCTCCTACAATGAGCAGTTCTTC.

The chain links TRBV5-1 to TRBJ1-4; D may be TRBD1 (6 bases). The germline V and J ends were trimmed by 6 bases and 3 bases, with 15 bases remaining between them. The CDR3 is 15 residues long. Germline assignment: CDR1 SGHRS and CDR2 YFSETQ. The CDR3 bases are TGCGCCAGCAAAAACGGGGCAGGGGCTAATGAAAAACTGTTTTTT. This gives the protein CASKNGAGANEKLFF.